The 23 T cell receptor beta chains given below trace back to one sample, sequenced in a study of blood T cell repertoires in COVID-19. Method: immunoSEQ multiplex PCR; TCRdb's copy keeps in-frame clones and lacks some. The profile shows 200,000 to 250,000 clones, roughly 80% of them singletons. The specimen was PBMCs or T cells enriched from blood (not recorded which). The receptors were gathered from a woman in her thirties or forties with acute COVID-19.

The CDR3 DNA is TGCGCCAGCAGCTTGGTTCCTAGCGGGTCCACCGGGGAGCTGTTTTTT. Its translation is CASSLVPSGSTGELFF. V gene TRBV5-1 combines with J gene TRBJ2-2, with 8 bases identical to TRBD2. The CDR3 covers 16 residues. V was clipped by 0 bases and J by 4 bases; unmatched bases: 5. Per the germline V gene, CDR1 is SGHRS and CDR2 is YFSETQ.

The chain is built from TRBV6-5 and TRBJ2-3; TRBD2 matches at 7 bases. Germline V CDR1 and CDR2: MNHEY, SVGAGI. The CDR3 is 15 amino acids. V shed 2 bases and J 3 bases; nucleotides not matched to a gene: 5. CDR3 region: CASSYAGARTDTQYF. As DNA, the CDR3 is TGTGCCAGCAGTTACGCGGGAGCCAGGACAGATACGCAGTATTTT.

This chain uses TRBV7-9 with TRBJ1-2; D gene ambiguous. V was trimmed by 2 bases and J by 2 bases, leaving 6 bases between them. The CDR3 has 13 residues. Germline V gene sequence: CDR1 SEHNR, CDR2 FQNEAQ (reference sequence). The CDR3 DNA reads as TGTGCCAGCAGCTTAACAGAAAACTATGGCTACACCTTC. Its translation: CASSLTENYGYTF.

This chain connects TRBV2 to TRBJ1-3; perhaps TRBD1 as D (5 bases). CDR3 length equals 14 residues. The ends were cut back, 11 bases at V and 5 bases at J, with 19 bases in the middle. The germline V gene has CDR1 SNHLY and CDR2 FYNNEI. In DNA, the CDR3 is TGTGCCTCCCGACCCCAGGGCTTGAGAAACACCATATATTTT. This codes for CASRPQGLRNTIYF. Based on the CDR3 plus reference TRBV2 and TRBJ1-3, the full variable domain is EPEVTQTPSHQVTQMGQEVILRCVPISNHLYFYWYRQILGQKVEFLVSFYNNEISEKSEIFDDQFSVERPDGSNFTLKIRSTKLEDSAMYFCASRPQGLRNTIYFGEGSWLTVV.

V and J are TRBV2 and TRBJ1-2; D gene ambiguous. Looked up from germline, CDR1 is SNHLY and CDR2 is FYNNEI. The CDR3 extends over 14 amino acids. V dropped 3 bases and J dropped 4 bases, with 12 bases sitting between them. The CDR3 reads CASSDRSQAYGYTF. CDR3 sequence (DNA): TGTGCCAGCAGTGATAGATCCCAAGCCTATGGCTACACCTTC.

V and J are TRBV6-5 and TRBJ1-2, with TRBD1 as a possible D gene (6 bases). V dropped 5 bases and J dropped 8 bases, with 18 bases sitting between them. This CDR3 has 14 amino acids. Germline V gene lookup returns CDR1 MNHEY and CDR2 SVGAGI. CDR3 nucleotides: TGTGCCAGCAGTAAGACAGGACCATCCTACGGCTACACCTTC. This codes for CASSKTGPSYGYTF.

The DNA for the CDR3 is TGTGCAAGTCGCTTAGTCGGTCCTCCGTCATTGCGGTACGAGCAGTACTTC. As protein: CASRLVGPPSLRYEQYF. The J gene is TRBJ2-7, the V gene TRBV12-2; the table gives TRBD2 as D, unverified against the DNA. TRBV12-2 is reported as a pseudogene. This CDR3 has 17 residues.

The chain links TRBV9 to TRBJ2-5, with 7 bases identical to TRBD2. CDR3 length: 18 residues. V was pared by 0 bases and J by 1 base, with 12 bases of the junction left unmatched. CDR1 and CDR2 from the germline V gene are SGDLS and YYNGEE. In DNA, the CDR3 is TGTGCCAGCAGCGTAGGCCGGGGGGAAGGGCTTTTCCAAGAGACCCAGTACTTC. Translating it yields CASSVGRGEGLFQETQYF.

The chain carries TRBV25-1 and TRBJ2-5; TRBD2 aligns across 13 bases. This CDR3 spans 17 amino acids. Germline V gives CDR1 MGHDK, CDR2 SYGVNS. The junction had 3 bases not matched to a gene; V was cut back by 0 bases and J by 2 bases. CDR3 residues: CASSEYTSGGDQETQYF. The CDR3 DNA reads as TGTGCCAGCAGTGAATATACTAGCGGGGGGGATCAAGAGACCCAGTACTTC.

The chain recombines TRBV5-1 with TRBJ2-7; TRBD2 matches at 8 bases. V was pared by 4 bases and J by 3 bases, with 9 bases of the junction left unmatched. This CDR3 contains 15 residues. Germline CDR1 is SGHRS and CDR2 is YFSETQ. CDR3: CASSPLSGGRYEQYF. The CDR3 DNA follows: TGCGCCAGCAGCCCGCTGAGCGGGGGACGCTACGAGCAGTACTTC.

CDR3 in DNA: TGTGCCAGCAGTTTAGGGCAGGCATATGGCTACACCTTC. Its protein product is CASSLGQAYGYTF. The rearrangement uses TRBV27 and TRBJ1-2, with D uncertain. V dropped 2 bases and J dropped 5 bases, with 9 bases sitting between them. This CDR3 is 13 amino acids long. Germline CDR1 reads MNHEY; CDR2 reads SMNVEV (reference sequence).

This clone was recorded a few times. J is TRBJ2-7 and V is TRBV2; D may be TRBD2 (7 bases). The CDR3 has 13 amino acids. The V end was cut by 6 bases, the J end by 2 bases, with 11 bases between. Germline values: CDR1 SNHLY, CDR2 FYNNEI. CDR3 nucleotide sequence: TGTGCCAGCAGAGGGGGGGCACCCTACGAGCAGTACTTC. Translated, it gives CASRGGAPYEQYF.

This rearrangement joins TRBV11-2 to TRBJ1-1; perhaps TRBD1 as D (5 bases). Germline V gene data show CDR1 as SGHAT and CDR2 as FQNNGV. The ends were cut back, 1 base at V and 8 bases at J, with 11 bases in the middle. The CDR3 spans 13 residues. The CDR3: CASSLGLGGEAFF. The DNA for the CDR3 is TGTGCCAGCAGCTTAGGCTTGGGGGGAGAAGCTTTCTTT.

For the CDR3, the DNA is TGTGCCAGCAGGCGGGCGGATACGCAGTATTTT. Amino acids: CASRRADTQYF. The chain is built from TRBV6-5 and TRBJ2-3, with a weak D call TRBD2 (5 bases). V dropped 6 bases and J dropped 6 bases, with 7 bases sitting between them. Germline V CDR1 and CDR2: MNHEY, SVGAGI. The CDR3 loop spans 11 amino acids.

The rearrangement links TRBV4-1 to TRBJ2-7; D might be TRBD2 (6 bases). The V gene's germline CDR1 is MGHRA and CDR2 YSYEKL. The CDR3 has 13 residues. Trimming left V 4 bases short and J 3 bases short, with 10 bases between. CDR3 sequence (DNA): TGCGCCAGCAGCCGTGGGACTGGCTACGAGCAGTACTTC. Translating gives CASSRGTGYEQYF.

The rearrangement joins TRBV30 to TRBJ1-1, with unresolved D. There are 13 residues in the CDR3. Between the trimmed V and J ends, which lost 2 bases and 1 base, there was a span of 8 bases. CDR1 and CDR2 (germline): GTSNPN, SVGIG (reference sequence). The CDR3 region is CAWSKDKNTEAFF. In nucleotides, the CDR3 is TGTGCCTGGAGTAAAGACAAGAACACTGAAGCTTTCTTT.

V is TRBV19 and J is TRBJ2-1; D remains unclear. The CDR3 consists of 15 residues. V dropped 1 base and J dropped 6 bases, with 13 bases sitting between them. The germline gives CDR1 LNHDA, CDR2 SQIVND (reference sequence). The CDR3 DNA is TGTGCCAGTAGTATAGGCGGATCTATCCCCAATGAGCAGTTCTTC. Translated, it gives CASSIGGSIPNEQFF. The variable domain in full, completed from reference TRBV19 and TRBJ2-1, reads DGGITQSPKYLFRKEGQNVTLSCEQNLNHDAMYWYRQDPGQGLRLIYYSQIVNDFQKGDIAEGYSVSREKKESFPLTVTSAQKNPTAFYLCASSIGGSIPNEQFFGPGTRLTVL.

V usage is TRBV29-1 and J usage is TRBJ2-7; 9 bases agree with TRBD1. Germline assignment: CDR1 SQVTM and CDR2 ANQGSEA. The CDR3 spans 13 residues. The junction had 4 bases not matched to a gene; V was cut back by 6 bases and J by 1 base. The CDR3 reads CSVTGGHSYEQYF. CDR3 sequence (DNA): TGCAGCGTAACAGGGGGCCATTCCTACGAGCAGTACTTC.

This chain joins TRBV11-2 and TRBJ1-3; D is uncertain. Germline CDR1 and CDR2: SGHAT and FQNNGV. The CDR3 consists of 14 residues. Trimming shortened V by 3 bases and J by 2 bases, and 8 bases separated the two germline ends. Written as DNA, the CDR3 is TGTGCCAGCAGCTTGAACTTCCCTGGAAACACCATATATTTT. It yields the protein CASSLNFPGNTIYF.

The sample holds a few counts of this clone. V gene TRBV6-4 combines with J gene TRBJ2-1; 7 bases fit TRBD1. Germline CDR1 MRHNA, CDR2 SNTAGT. There are 15 residues in the CDR3. The ends lost 3 bases at V and 1 base at J; junction bases unmatched: 3. The CDR3: CASSEETGSYNEQFF. DNA of the CDR3: TGTGCCAGCAGTGAAGAGACAGGGTCCTACAATGAGCAGTTCTTC.

V is TRBV27 and J is TRBJ1-2; 9 positions match TRBD1. The V gene end was trimmed by 4 bases and the J gene end by 3 bases; junction bases not matched to a gene: 6. Germline-derived CDR1 and CDR2 are MNHEY and SMNVEV (reference sequence). This CDR3 spans 15 amino acids. CDR3 coding DNA: TGTGCCAGCAGTTGGGGACAGGGTTGGCACTATGGCTACACCTTC. Protein: CASSWGQGWHYGYTF.

This CDR3 is CASHRGTNEKLFF. The CDR3 nucleotides read TGTGCCAGCCACCGGGGAACGAATGAAAAACTGTTTTTT. The chain uses TRBV4-2 and TRBJ1-4; D not certain. This CDR3 contains 13 residues. Germline CDR1 reads LGHNA; CDR2 reads YNFKEQ. The germline V and J ends were trimmed by 8 bases and 5 bases, with 12 bases remaining between them.

The chain uses TRBV30 and TRBJ1-1; D is unclear. The CDR3 runs to 13 residues. Between the trimmed V and J ends, which lost 4 bases and 0 bases, there was a span of 9 bases. Germline assignment: CDR1 GTSNPN and CDR2 SVGIG (reference sequence). CDR3 bases: TGTGCCTGGAATGTACACCTGAACACTGAAGCTTTCTTT. This gives the protein CAWNVHLNTEAFF.